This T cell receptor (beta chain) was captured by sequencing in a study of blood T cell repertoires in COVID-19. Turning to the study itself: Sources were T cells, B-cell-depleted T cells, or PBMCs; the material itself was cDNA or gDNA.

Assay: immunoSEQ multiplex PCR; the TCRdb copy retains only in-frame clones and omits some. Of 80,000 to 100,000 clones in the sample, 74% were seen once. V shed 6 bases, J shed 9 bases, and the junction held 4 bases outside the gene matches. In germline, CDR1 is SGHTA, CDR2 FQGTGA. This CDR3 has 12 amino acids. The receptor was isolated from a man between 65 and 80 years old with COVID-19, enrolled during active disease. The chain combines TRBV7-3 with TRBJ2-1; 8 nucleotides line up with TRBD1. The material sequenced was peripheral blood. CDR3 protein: CASSFDRGEQFF. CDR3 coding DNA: TGTGCCAGCAGTTTTGACAGGGGTGAGCAGTTCTTC. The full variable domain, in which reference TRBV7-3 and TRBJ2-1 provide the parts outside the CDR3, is GAGVSQTPSNKVTEKGKYVELRCDPISGHTALYWYRQSLGQGPEFLIYFQGTGAADDSGLPNDRFFAVRPEGSVSTLKIQRTERGDSAVYLCASSFDRGEQFFGPGTRLTVL.